The 32 T cell receptor beta chains presented below share a single source sample, sequenced in a study of blood T cell repertoires in COVID-19. Data came from immunoSEQ multiplex PCR; TCRdb stores just in-frame clones and leaves some out. Of 130,000 to 150,000 clones detected, approximately 83% appear once; the ten largest clones hold approximately 8.4%. Sequenced material: PBMCs or T cells enriched from blood (not recorded which). The source is a man aged 45-60 years who had recovered from COVID-19.

The J gene is TRBJ2-5, the V gene TRBV19; 12 bases align to TRBD2. Per germline, CDR1 LNHDA and CDR2 SQIVND (reference sequence). The CDR3 loop spans 13 amino acids. DNA of the CDR3: TGTATACCGCTAGCGGGGGGGCCAGAGACCCAGTACTTC. Its protein is CIPLAGGPETQYF.

The chain employs TRBV4-1 and TRBJ2-1; 9 bases are shared with TRBD2. The length of the CDR3 is 13 residues. Germline CDR1 is MGHRA and CDR2 is YSYEKL. Trimming at V came to 0 bases and at J to 9 bases, leaving 0 bases not matched to a gene. CDR3 sequence reads: CASSQEAGGEQFF. For the CDR3, the DNA is TGCGCCAGCAGCCAAGAAGCGGGGGGTGAGCAGTTCTTC.

The CDR3 region has the DNA TGTGCCAGCAGCCCTAGGACAGCACAAGAGACCCAGTACTTC. This codes for CASSPRTAQETQYF. The chain links TRBV7-8 to TRBJ2-5; a weak D match, TRBD1 (6 bases). CDR3 length: 14 residues. Trimming left V 5 bases short and J 2 bases short, with 12 bases between. Germline V gene data show CDR1 as SGHVS and CDR2 as FQNEAQ.

This clone was recorded only once. This chain links TRBV27 with TRBJ2-3; 9 positions agree with TRBD1. Germline CDR1 and CDR2: MNHEY and SMNVEV (reference sequence). V lost 5 bases to trimming and J lost 5 bases; unmatched junction nucleotides: 8. The CDR3 extends over 15 amino acids. The CDR3, as DNA: TGTGCCAGCAGTCAGGACAGGGGAGGAAGAGATACGCAGTATTTT. Protein: CASSQDRGGRDTQYF.

As DNA, the CDR3 is TGTGCCAGCAGCTTAGCGCGGGAGTATGGCTACACCTTC. Its protein product is CASSLAREYGYTF. The chain is built from TRBV7-8 and TRBJ1-2; D gene uncertain. Germline V gives CDR1 SGHVS, CDR2 FQNEAQ. V shed 0 bases and J shed 5 bases, with 7 bases lying between them. The CDR3 length is 13 residues.

CDR3 region: CASSQGDRETDTQYF. CDR3 coding DNA: TGCGCCAGCAGCCAAGGAGACAGGGAAACAGATACGCAGTATTTT. This sequence joins TRBV4-3 and TRBJ2-3, with 7 bases aligning to TRBD1. CDR1 LGHNA and CDR2 YSLEER come from the germline V gene. The CDR3 is 15 residues long. V shed 1 base, J shed 3 bases, and the junction held 4 bases outside the gene matches.

The chain carries TRBV28 and TRBJ1-5; the D is unclear. Germline V gives CDR1 MDHEN, CDR2 SYDVKM. Trimming took 6 bases from V and 4 from J, leaving 4 bases between them. The CDR3 consists of 11 residues. The CDR3 coding sequence is TGTGCCAGCAGCAATAATCAGCCCCAGCATTTT. Translated: CASSNNQPQHF. Full variable domain (remainder filled in from reference TRBV28 and TRBJ1-5): DVKVTQSSRYLVKRTGEKVFLECVQDMDHENMFWYRQDPGLGLRLIYFSYDVKMKEKGDIPEGYSVSREKKERFSLILESASTNQTSMYLCASSNNQPQHFGDGTRLSIL.

The chain is built from TRBV29-1 and TRBJ2-5; maybe TRBD2 (6 bases). Germline lookup yields CDR1 SQVTM and CDR2 ANQGSEA. CDR3 size: 14 residues. Trimming removed 6 bases at V and 2 bases at J, with 16 bases between. In DNA, the CDR3 is TGCAGCGTCTCCCCAGGAGGGGTGCAAGAGACCCAGTACTTC. Protein product: CSVSPGGVQETQYF.

The J gene is TRBJ1-5, the V gene TRBV6-5; 8 positions agree with TRBD1. V was clipped by 2 bases and J by 14 bases; unmatched bases: 14. The germline V gene encodes CDR1 MNHEY and CDR2 SVGAGI. The length of the CDR3 is 15 residues. The CDR3 sequence is CASSYTPRGQGQEHF. CDR3 DNA sequence: TGTGCCAGCAGTTACACCCCCCGAGGACAGGGCCAGGAGCATTTT.

In this sample, this clone turned up once. This sequence joins TRBV25-1 and TRBJ2-5, with a tentative D call TRBD1 (5 bases). CDR3 length: 13 amino acids. The germline gives CDR1 MGHDK, CDR2 SYGVNS. Trimming took off 8 bases at V and 5 bases at J, with 15 bases between the two ends. The CDR3 DNA is TGTGCCAGCCAACGCGTGGGGCCGGAGACCCAGTACTTC. It yields the protein CASQRVGPETQYF.

The rearrangement links TRBV5-1 to TRBJ1-1; 8 positions match TRBD1. CDR3 size: 15 residues. CDR1 is SGHRS and CDR2 is YFSETQ in the germline V gene. After removal of 4 bases from V and 3 bases from J, the junction contained 8 bases not matched to a gene. In DNA form, the CDR3 reads TGCGCCAGCAGCCCTGACAGGGGAAGGTACACTGAAGCTTTCTTT. This encodes CASSPDRGRYTEAFF.

The rearrangement joins TRBV3-1 (or the pseudogene TRBV3-2) to TRBJ1-6, with unresolved D. V dropped 1 base and J dropped 6 bases, with 10 bases sitting between them. The CDR3 sequence is 15 residues long. Looked up from germline, CDR1 is LGHDT and CDR2 is YNNKEL (reference sequence). The CDR3 DNA reads as TGTGCCAGCAGCCAAGGGAGGGTAGGTAATTCACCCCTCCACTTT. This gives the protein CASSQGRVGNSPLHF.

This chain joins TRBV7-9 and TRBJ1-1; 7 nucleotides match TRBD1. Germline assignment: CDR1 SEHNR and CDR2 FQNEAQ (reference sequence). This CDR3 has 16 amino acids. Losses at the gene ends were 5 bases for V and 4 bases for J; bases not matched to a gene: 13. The DNA for the CDR3 is TGTGCCAGCAGCCCGCAGGGGGTAGGGGCGATCACTGAAGCTTTCTTT. Translated: CASSPQGVGAITEAFF.

V usage is TRBV27 and J usage is TRBJ1-2; D possibly corresponds to TRBD1 (6 bases). This CDR3 contains 14 residues. Looked up from germline, CDR1 is MNHEY and CDR2 is SMNVEV (reference sequence). Trimming removed 0 bases at V and 1 base at J, with 6 bases between. CDR3 in DNA: TGTGCCAGCAGTTTATCGGACAGTAACTATGGCTACACCTTC. Translated, it gives CASSLSDSNYGYTF.

This clone has a single count. This chain connects TRBV7-9 to TRBJ1-2, with D perhaps matching TRBD1 (5 bases). V was pared by 1 base and J by 4 bases, with 10 bases between. The CDR3 is 14 residues long. Germline V gene data show CDR1 as SEHNR and CDR2 as FQNEAQ (reference sequence). The CDR3 spells CASSLEEGLYGYTF. CDR3 nucleotide sequence: TGTGCCAGCAGCTTAGAGGAGGGGCTCTATGGCTACACCTTC.

This chain joins TRBV7-2 and TRBJ2-1, with TRBD1 matching over 10 bases. Per germline, CDR1 SGHTA and CDR2 FQGNSA. This CDR3 is built from 15 residues. Unmatched junction bases numbered 7, after V lost 2 bases and J lost 9 bases. The CDR3 coding sequence is TGTGCCAGCAGCTTACCCACGGGACAGGGGACTGAGCAGTTCTTC. Residues: CASSLPTGQGTEQFF.

The V and J genes are TRBV7-2 and TRBJ2-5, with 13 positions matching TRBD2. CDR1 is SGHTA and CDR2 is FQGNSA in the germline V gene. V was pared by 5 bases and J by 2 bases, with 5 bases of the junction left unmatched. CDR3 length: 16 amino acids. The CDR3 DNA follows: TGTGCCAGCAGCCCCCAACTAGCGGGGGGGCAAGAGACCCAGTACTTC. It codes for CASSPQLAGGQETQYF.

The rearrangement uses TRBV5-1 and TRBJ2-7, with 8 bases identical to TRBD1. From germline, CDR1 is SGHRS and CDR2 YFSETQ. The CDR3 spans 13 residues. Losses at the gene ends were 0 bases for V and 6 bases for J; bases not matched to a gene: 2. CDR3 in DNA: TGCGCCAGCAGCTTGGGGACAGGGTCCGAGCAGTACTTC. Protein product: CASSLGTGSEQYF.

The rearrangement uses TRBV18 and TRBJ2-3; 8 bases are a match to TRBD2. There are 16 residues in the CDR3. The trim removed 3 bases at V and 2 bases at J, leaving 7 bases unmatched. CDR1 and CDR2 from the germline V gene are KGHSH and LQKENI. The CDR3 nucleotides are TGTGCCAGCTCACCTCTAGTAGCGGGGATCACAGATACGCAGTATTTT. As protein: CASSPLVAGITDTQYF.

The chain couples TRBV5-4 to TRBJ2-7; 9 bases agree with TRBD2. V was pared by 6 bases and J by 1 base, with 17 bases of the junction left unmatched. This CDR3 contains 18 residues. The germline CDR1 and CDR2 sequences are SGHNT and YYREEE (reference sequence). This CDR3 reads CASKTMTSGPVGSYEQYF. In DNA, the CDR3 is TGTGCCAGCAAGACTATGACTAGCGGCCCCGTAGGGTCCTACGAGCAGTACTTC.

The chain joins TRBV10-3 to TRBJ2-7; weak D call: TRBD1 (6 bases). From germline, CDR1 is ENHRY and CDR2 SYGVKD. The V gene lost 6 bases and the J gene lost 1 base, with 16 bases spanning the gap. The CDR3 length is 15 residues. The CDR3 bases are TGTGCCATCAGGGTCAGCCAGGGGCCGTCCTACGAGCAGTACTTC. This gives the protein CAIRVSQGPSYEQYF.

The chain carries TRBV19 and TRBJ2-7, with 9 bases identical to TRBD1. V was clipped by 5 bases and J by 2 bases; unmatched bases: 10. This CDR3 has 16 amino acids. Germline loops: CDR1 LNHDA, CDR2 SQIVND (reference sequence). The CDR3 coding sequence is TGTGCCAGTAGTCAAATACCGGGACAGGGAACCTACGAGCAGTACTTC. As protein: CASSQIPGQGTYEQYF.

This clone has just a few counts. The chain employs TRBV27 and TRBJ2-7, with TRBD1 matching over 8 bases. The V segment lost 5 bases and the J segment 4 bases; nucleotides outside the gene matches: 4. CDR1 MNHEY and CDR2 SMNVEV come from the germline V gene (reference sequence). The CDR3 length is 13 residues. CDR3 coding DNA: TGTGCCAGCAGTGGAGGACAGGGATACGAGCAGTACTTC. The encoded protein is CASSGGQGYEQYF.

The CDR3 nucleotides read TGTGCCAGCAGCCTCGGACAGGGCGGCTATGGCTACACCTTC. Protein product: CASSLGQGGYGYTF. The rearrangement links TRBV3-1 (or the pseudogene TRBV3-2) to TRBJ1-2; TRBD1 agrees at 8 bases. The J segment lost 4 bases and the V segment lost 4 bases, leaving 5 bases of the junction unmatched. The CDR3 sequence is 14 residues long. Germline-derived CDR1 and CDR2 are LGHDT and YNNKEL (reference sequence).

The chain joins TRBV4-1 to TRBJ2-6; D is perhaps TRBD1 (5 bases). Germline V gene lookup returns CDR1 MGHRA and CDR2 YSYEKL. The CDR3 has 17 amino acids. With 6 bases removed from V and 4 bases from J, the gap between germline ends came to 19 bases. As DNA, the CDR3 is TGCGCCAGCAGGGTTCTCAGGGCTAGGCTGGGGGCCAACGTCCTGACTTTC. Protein product: CASRVLRARLGANVLTF.

In its sample, this clone was seen once. J is TRBJ1-5 and V is TRBV5-6; D gene ambiguous. Germline V gene sequence: CDR1 SGHDT, CDR2 YYEEEE. Trimming cost V 3 bases and J 2 bases, with 12 bases left between them. The CDR3 contains 15 residues. CDR3 protein: CASSSRRVGNQPQHF. CDR3 DNA sequence: TGTGCCAGCAGCTCTCGGAGGGTTGGCAATCAGCCCCAGCATTTT.

The rearrangement links TRBV10-3 to TRBJ1-1; 7 bases line up with TRBD1. Germline CDR1 ENHRY, CDR2 SYGVKD. The CDR3 spans 15 residues. Unmatched junction bases numbered 8, after V lost 7 bases and J lost 0 bases. This CDR3 is CAIKSAQGMNTEAFF. The CDR3 DNA is TGTGCCATCAAAAGTGCACAGGGGATGAACACTGAAGCTTTCTTT.

This sequence joins TRBV7-9 and TRBJ1-4, with 8 bases lining up with TRBD1. This CDR3 spans 15 amino acids. CDR1 and CDR2 (germline): SEHNR, FQNEAQ (reference sequence). V trimming: 1 base; J trimming: 6 bases; junction bases outside the gene matches: 4. In nucleotides, the CDR3 is TGTGCCAGCAGCTTAGGGACAGGGTACGATGAAAAACTGTTTTTT. Protein product: CASSLGTGYDEKLFF.

The chain is built from TRBV2 and TRBJ1-1, with 9 bases identical to TRBD1. Germline values: CDR1 SNHLY, CDR2 FYNNEI. J was trimmed by 1 base and V by 8 bases; bases with no gene match: 2. The CDR3 spans 13 residues. In DNA, the CDR3 is TGTGCCAGCGGGACAGGGAGGAACACTGAAGCTTTCTTT. Protein: CASGTGRNTEAFF.

The chain carries TRBV7-3 and TRBJ2-2; D ambiguous. The CDR3 sequence is 14 residues long. The V end lost 1 base, the J end lost 4 bases, and 7 bases lay between the germline ends. The germline V gene encodes CDR1 SGHTA and CDR2 FQGTGA. DNA for the CDR3: TGTGCCAGCAGCTTAAAGCCTGCCACCGGGGAGCTGTTTTTT. It yields the protein CASSLKPATGELFF. Together with reference TRBV7-3 and TRBJ2-2, the CDR3 gives the full variable domain: GAGVSQTPSNKVTEKGKYVELRCDPISGHTALYWYRQSLGQGPEFLIYFQGTGAADDSGLPNDRFFAVRPEGSVSTLKIQRTERGDSAVYLCASSLKPATGELFFGEGSRLTVL.

V is TRBV30 and J is TRBJ1-2, with D maybe TRBD1 (6 bases). The CDR3 runs 14 residues. The V end lost 1 base, the J end lost 0 bases, and 9 bases lay between the germline ends. Germline values: CDR1 GTSNPN, CDR2 SVGIG (reference sequence). For the CDR3, the DNA is TGTGCCTGGAGTGGGACAGTCTCTAACTATGGCTACACCTTC. Its protein product is CAWSGTVSNYGYTF.

About this clone: This specimen includes other DNA sequences encoding the same CDR3. The chain is built from TRBV7-2 and TRBJ2-7; no firm D call. V was clipped by 3 bases and J by 4 bases, with 4 bases between them. CDR1 and CDR2 from the germline V gene are SGHTA and FQGNSA. This CDR3 contains 11 residues. The CDR3 reads CASSLRYEQYF. Written as DNA, the CDR3 is TGTGCCAGCAGCTTGCGTTACGAGCAGTACTTC. The full variable domain, in which reference TRBV7-2 and TRBJ2-7 provide the parts outside the CDR3, is GAGVSQSPSNKVTEKGKDVELRCDPISGHTALYWYRQSLGQGLEFLIYFQGNSAPDKSGLPSDRFSAERTGGSVSTLTIQRTQQEDSAVYLCASSLRYEQYFGPGTRLTVT.